This T cell receptor (beta chain) was found in a study of tumor-infiltrating lymphocytes in primary liver carcinoma. Overall study context: Tumors were stage T1-T3 N0M0, roughly 4 to 11 cm across.

Regarding the study as a whole: Tumor-blood pairs (like tumor-adjacent pairs) overlapped less than tumor region pairs did.

The V and J ends lost 3 bases and 5 bases respectively, with 11 bases between them. This CDR3 is built from 14 residues. Germline CDR1 SNHLY, CDR2 FYNNEI. It was from roughly 20-30 mg of unsorted bulk tissue that RNA and DNA were co-extracted. Over 80% of the cells in every tumor sample were viable tumor cells. As concerns this clonotype: Its antigen is unidentified.

The input was approximately 500 ng total RNA; TCR beta cDNA was made from it with a constant-region primer. Sequencing libraries for TCR beta derived from three nested multiplex PCR rounds that used slightly modified ARM-PCR. The study ran its first two PCR rounds for approximately 11 cycles each, using TRBV1-TRBV30 forward primers and a C-beta reverse primer. Each CDR3 protein gets one entry after TCRdb re-called the multiplex PCR reads with MiXCR. The data contain 120,000 or so distinct CDR3 sequences, around 60% of them singletons. Sequenced material: liver tumor tissue from sampling region 1. Regarding subset: tumor region T1, superior pole. The chain links TRBV2 to TRBJ1-5; D uncertain. This TCR came from an older woman with primary liver carcinoma and hepatitis B virus infection. CDR3 nucleotides: TGTGCCAGCAGTGACTGGGGTACACATCAGCCCCAGCATTTT. It specifies CASSDWGTHQPQHF.